The next 28 T cell receptor beta chains were all read from a single sample in a study of T-cell memory formation after mild COVID-19. A single record per CDR3 protein comes from TCRdb applying MiXCR to the 5' RACE reads. Among approximately 340,000 distinct CDR3 sequences, 10% to 15% were seen once, and the ten largest hold about a fifth. The sample comprised PBMCs or a T cell subset sorted from them (not recorded which). Source of these receptors: a man in his late teens or twenties who had mild COVID-19 (a few samples of this study predate the infection). Cell type and time point are not known.

The chain combines TRBV11-2 with TRBJ2-5; 9 nucleotides line up with TRBD2. CDR1 is SGHAT and CDR2 is FQNNGV in the germline V gene. The CDR3 is 17 residues long. The trim removed 5 bases at V and 1 base at J, leaving 11 bases unmatched. CDR3 nucleotides: TGTGCCAGCAGCCACCCGGGCGGGGGGGCCTCCCAAGAGACCCAGTACTTC. Its protein is CASSHPGGGASQETQYF. Using reference TRBV11-2 and TRBJ2-5 for the parts outside the CDR3, the full variable domain is EAGVAQSPRYKIIEKRQSVAFWCNPISGHATLYWYQQILGQGPKLLIQFQNNGVVDDSQLPKDRFSAERLKGVDSTLKIQPAKLEDSAVYLCASSHPGGGASQETQYFGPGTRLLVL.

This chain connects TRBV7-2 to TRBJ2-3; TRBD2 matches 11 bases. The CDR3 loop spans 16 amino acids. CDR1 and CDR2 (germline): SGHTA, FQGNSA. Trimming at V came to 5 bases and at J to 7 bases, leaving 11 bases not matched to a gene. In DNA, the CDR3 is TGTGCCAGCAGCACCTTAGCGGGGGGGTCCGGGTATACGCAGTATTTT. This codes for CASSTLAGGSGYTQYF.

This clonotype has ten or more counts. J is TRBJ2-7 and V is TRBV5-1; 7 bases agree with TRBD1. V gave up 4 bases and J gave up 2 bases; unmatched junction bases: 6. CDR1 is SGHRS and CDR2 is YFSETQ in the germline V gene. The CDR3 has 14 residues. The DNA of the CDR3 is TGCGCCAGCAGCACACGACAGGGACCCTACGAGCAGTACTTC. Its protein is CASSTRQGPYEQYF. The full variable domain, with the rest looked up from reference TRBV5-1 and TRBJ2-7, is KAGVTQTPRYLIKTRGQQVTLSCSPISGHRSVSWYQQTPGQGLQFLFEYFSETQRNKGNFPGRFSGRQFSNSRSEMNVSTLELGDSALYLCASSTRQGPYEQYFGPGTRLTVT.

The gene calls are TRBV7-3 and TRBJ2-1; unclear D gene. The CDR3 consists of 12 residues. Germline-derived CDR1 and CDR2 are SGHTA and FQGTGA. V was shortened by 8 bases and J by 9 bases, with 14 bases between the two germline ends. The CDR3 sequence is CASGGVLGEQFF. The CDR3 nucleotides read TGTGCCAGCGGCGGTGTCCTAGGTGAGCAGTTCTTC.

V is TRBV5-4 and J is TRBJ1-5; D remains unclear. This CDR3 is 17 amino acids long. Deletions cut 3 bases from V and 1 base from J, with 17 bases between. Germline CDR1 SGHNT, CDR2 YYREEE (reference sequence). The CDR3 protein is CASSSTGSLRSNQPQHF. For the CDR3, the DNA is TGTGCCAGCAGCTCCACCGGGAGTCTGAGGAGCAATCAGCCCCAGCATTTT. The variable domain in full, with the rest retrieved from reference TRBV5-4 and TRBJ1-5, is ETGVTQSPTHLIKTRGQQVTLRCSSQSGHNTVSWYQQALGQGPQFIFQYYREEENGRGNFPPRFSGLQFPNYSSELNVNALELDDSALYLCASSSTGSLRSNQPQHFGDGTRLSIL.

This clonotype was counted between two and nine times. The chain recombines TRBV12-3 or TRBV12-4 with TRBJ1-1, with D tentatively TRBD1 (5 bases). V was cut by 0 bases and J by 1 base, with 9 bases left in between. This CDR3 has 15 residues. This chain's CDR3 is CASSLAEGRNTEAFF. As DNA, the CDR3 is TGTGCCAGCAGTTTAGCGGAGGGGAGGAACACTGAAGCTTTCTTT.

This clonotype was detected only a few times. The V gene is TRBV20-1, the J gene TRBJ2-5, with no clear D. The germline gives CDR1 DFQATT, CDR2 SNEGSKA (reference sequence). Trimming stripped 6 bases from V and 5 bases from J, with 13 bases between. The CDR3 totals 12 residues. For the CDR3, the DNA is TGCAGTGCGACGGAGTGGAAGGAGACCCAGTACTTC. This sequence encodes CSATEWKETQYF.

The chain uses TRBV6-5 and TRBJ2-5; D call uncertain. The length of the CDR3 is 15 residues. The V gene lost 2 bases and the J gene lost 5 bases, with 15 bases spanning the gap. CDR1 and CDR2 (germline): MNHEY, SVGAGI. CDR3 nucleotides: TGTGCCAGCAGTTACGAGCAGGTTCTTAGGGAGACCCAGTACTTC. Translated: CASSYEQVLRETQYF.

This clonotype has only a few counts. This chain links TRBV7-3 with TRBJ2-5; 7 bases are a match to TRBD1. Germline values: CDR1 SGHTA, CDR2 FQGTGA. The CDR3 contains 13 residues. J lost 5 bases, V lost 5 bases, and 5 bases had no gene match. The CDR3 loop reads CASSVGQRETQYF. The CDR3 nucleotides read TGTGCCAGCAGCGTGGGACAGAGGGAGACCCAGTACTTC.

The rearrangement joins TRBV5-1 to TRBJ2-5; no clear D gene. Germline values: CDR1 SGHRS, CDR2 YFSETQ. The CDR3 spans 17 residues. V shed 0 bases and J shed 1 base, with 16 bases lying between them. Here the CDR3 reads CASSLAGAQAAQETQYF. The CDR3 region has the DNA TGCGCCAGCAGCTTGGCCGGTGCGCAGGCCGCCCAAGAGACCCAGTACTTC. Using reference TRBV5-1 and TRBJ2-5 for the parts outside the CDR3, the full variable domain is KAGVTQTPRYLIKTRGQQVTLSCSPISGHRSVSWYQQTPGQGLQFLFEYFSETQRNKGNFPGRFSGRQFSNSRSEMNVSTLELGDSALYLCASSLAGAQAAQETQYFGPGTRLLVL.

The V gene is TRBV9, the J gene TRBJ1-2, with D unclear. Trimming removed 2 bases from V and 4 bases from J, with 12 bases in between. Germline CDR1 is SGDLS and CDR2 is YYNGEE. The length of the CDR3 is 14 residues. In DNA, the CDR3 is TGTGCCAGCAGCGTGAGTGGGGAGAGCTATGGCTACACCTTC. Its translation is CASSVSGESYGYTF.

There are a few counts of this clonotype. The CDR3 DNA sequence: TGTGCCAGCAGCTTGCTACAGGGCCTCTCTGGAAACACCATATATTTT. Translated, it gives CASSLLQGLSGNTIYF. The rearrangement links TRBV7-9 to TRBJ1-3; possibly TRBD1 for D (6 bases). Germline values: CDR1 SEHNR, CDR2 FQNEAQ (reference sequence). The CDR3 loop spans 16 amino acids. The ends were cut back, 3 bases at V and 0 bases at J, with 12 bases in the middle. The complete variable domain, with remaining parts taken from reference TRBV7-9 and TRBJ1-3, reads DTGVSQNPRHKITKRGQNVTFRCDPISEHNRLYWYRQTLGQGPEFLTYFQNEAQLEKSRLLSDRFSAERPKGSFSTLEIQRTEQGDSAMYLCASSLLQGLSGNTIYFGEGSWLTVV.

The sample holds many counts of this clonotype. The gene calls are TRBV12-3 or TRBV12-4 and TRBJ1-1; 8 nucleotides match TRBD1. The CDR3 is 15 amino acids. The V and J ends lost 6 bases and 11 bases, in that order; junction bases with no gene match: 17. The CDR3 DNA reads TGTGCCAGCAGCCGTCCGGACAGGGTTCCCAGGCGGGCTTTCTTT. Its translation is CASSRPDRVPRRAFF.

The chain uses TRBV2 and TRBJ1-2; 7 nucleotides line up with TRBD1. V was clipped by 5 bases and J by 7 bases; unmatched bases: 16. Germline V gene sequence: CDR1 SNHLY, CDR2 FYNNEI. The CDR3 covers 16 residues. The chain's CDR3 is CASSLLALTGLGGYTF. CDR3 sequence (DNA): TGTGCCAGCAGTCTCCTCGCCTTGACAGGGCTGGGTGGCTACACCTTC.

The rearrangement joins TRBV7-9 to TRBJ1-5; D may be TRBD1 (6 bases). Germline CDR1 is SEHNR and CDR2 is FQNEAQ (reference sequence). The CDR3 has 16 residues. V lost 5 bases to trimming and J lost 13 bases, with 27 bases between them. The DNA of the CDR3 is TGTGCCAGCAGCCCGCCCGAGGGGGGCCGGGAATCAGCGCAGCATTTT. This encodes CASSPPEGGRESAQHF.

The chain carries TRBV7-9 and TRBJ1-1; D is uncertain. The CDR3 totals 15 residues. The V gene's germline CDR1 is SEHNR and CDR2 FQNEAQ (reference sequence). Deletions cut 5 bases from V and 4 bases from J, with 17 bases between. CDR3 in DNA: TGTGCCAGCAGCCCCCCCGCCGAGGTTGGCACTGAAGCTTTCTTT. This sequence encodes CASSPPAEVGTEAFF.

A few counts support this clonotype. V usage is TRBV4-1 and J usage is TRBJ2-2; D is unresolved. Germline V gene sequence: CDR1 MGHRA, CDR2 YSYEKL. CDR3 length: 14 amino acids. V lost 1 base to trimming and J lost 7 bases, with 10 bases between them. CDR3 region: CASSQVAGNGELFF. The CDR3 DNA sequence: TGCGCCAGCAGCCAAGTAGCTGGGAACGGGGAGCTGTTTTTT.

This clonotype was observed once. This chain links TRBV7-9 with TRBJ2-7; TRBD1 might be the D (6 bases). Per germline, CDR1 SEHNR and CDR2 FQNEAQ (reference sequence). The CDR3 extends over 15 amino acids. V was clipped by 5 bases and J by 3 bases, with 17 bases between them. The CDR3 is CASSPLTGLIYEQYF. CDR3 sequence (DNA): TGTGCCAGCAGCCCACTGACAGGACTGATCTACGAGCAGTACTTC.

In this sample, this clonotype turned up a few times. The chain links TRBV2 to TRBJ2-3, with 11 bases that match TRBD2. In germline, CDR1 is SNHLY, CDR2 FYNNEI. CDR3 size: 15 residues. V lost 4 bases, J lost 6 bases, and 6 bases stayed unmatched. The CDR3 region has the DNA TGTGCCAGCAGTGGTCCTAGCGGGGGGCCGGATACGCAGTATTTT. Its protein is CASSGPSGGPDTQYF.

This clonotype has more than one count but fewer than ten. This sequence joins TRBV6-6 and TRBJ2-2; 7 nucleotides agree with TRBD2. Unmatched junction bases numbered 6, after V lost 8 bases and J lost 3 bases. Germline CDR1 is MNHNY and CDR2 is SVGAGI (reference sequence). The CDR3 length is 14 residues. The CDR3 DNA follows: TGTGCCAGCGGAGCGGGGAGCGACACCGGGGAGCTGTTTTTT. Its protein product is CASGAGSDTGELFF.

This clonotype occurred a few times. The chain is built from TRBV7-2 and TRBJ2-7; 10 bases are shared with TRBD2. V was pared by 2 bases and J by 3 bases, with 7 bases of the junction left unmatched. Germline V gives CDR1 SGHTA, CDR2 FQGNSA. This CDR3 spans 16 amino acids. The CDR3 spells CASSLIWTSGLYEQYF. In nucleotides, the CDR3 is TGTGCCAGCAGCTTAATCTGGACTAGCGGACTCTACGAGCAGTACTTC.

Only a few counts were recorded for this clonotype. V and J are TRBV7-3 and TRBJ2-2; the match to TRBD1 covers 9 bases. Germline CDR1 is SGHTA and CDR2 is FQGTGA. CDR3 length: 15 amino acids. With V trimmed by 4 bases and J by 5 bases, 5 bases remained unmatched. The CDR3 region has the DNA TGTGCCAGCAGCTACACAGGGGGCGGAACCGGGGAGCTGTTTTTT. It translates to CASSYTGGGTGELFF.

In its sample, this clonotype was seen many times. The J gene is TRBJ2-3, the V gene TRBV5-1, with 13 bases aligning to TRBD2. The V gene end was trimmed by 3 bases and the J gene end by 2 bases; junction bases not matched to a gene: 3. The CDR3 runs to 16 residues. Looked up from germline, CDR1 is SGHRS and CDR2 is YFSETQ. CDR3 protein: CASSSGLAGLTDTQYF. The DNA of the CDR3 is TGCGCCAGCAGCTCGGGACTAGCGGGGCTCACAGATACGCAGTATTTT.

This clonotype showed up just a few times. J is TRBJ1-1 and V is TRBV6-5; no clear D gene. Trimming removed 2 bases from V and 4 bases from J, with 2 bases in between. This CDR3 contains 11 residues. Germline V lookup: CDR1 MNHEY, CDR2 SVGAGI. The CDR3 is CASSYLTEAFF. The CDR3 DNA reads as TGTGCCAGCAGTTACCTCACTGAAGCTTTCTTT.

In its sample, this clonotype was seen a few times. This sequence joins TRBV12-3 or TRBV12-4 and TRBJ2-5; 8 nucleotides line up with TRBD1. This CDR3 is 14 amino acids long. Trimming removed 7 bases from V and 4 bases from J; junction bases left unmatched: 8. The CDR3 loop is CASIQAGTGETQYF. In DNA form, the CDR3 reads TGTGCCAGCATCCAAGCCGGGACAGGAGAGACCCAGTACTTC.

The J gene is TRBJ2-2, the V gene TRBV6-2 or TRBV6-3, with 7 bases lining up with TRBD1. The CDR3 is 15 amino acids. Unmatched junction bases numbered 6, after V lost 8 bases and J lost 0 bases. Germline V gives CDR1 MNHEY, CDR2 SVGEGT. CDR3 in amino acids: CASGPGTANTGELFF. The CDR3 DNA is TGTGCCAGCGGCCCCGGGACAGCGAACACCGGGGAGCTGTTTTTT.

This sequence joins TRBV3-1 and TRBJ2-2, with 10 bases aligning to TRBD1. Germline V gene lookup returns CDR1 LGHDT and CDR2 YNNKEL (reference sequence). The length of the CDR3 is 16 residues. V lost 3 bases to trimming and J lost 4 bases; unmatched junction nucleotides: 5. The DNA of the CDR3 is TGTGCCAGCAGCCATGGACAGGGGGGATTCACCGGGGAGCTGTTTTTT. It yields the protein CASSHGQGGFTGELFF.

In DNA form, the CDR3 reads TGTGCCAGCAGCATAGGACAGCAGGCAACTAATGAAAAACTGTTTTTT. Translated: CASSIGQQATNEKLFF. The chain couples TRBV5-4 to TRBJ1-4, with D possibly matching TRBD1 (6 bases). This CDR3 has 16 amino acids. V was trimmed by 4 bases and J by 0 bases, leaving 13 bases between them. The germline gives CDR1 SGHNT, CDR2 YYREEE (reference sequence).